These 20 T cell receptor beta chains were sequenced from one sample in a study of blood T cell repertoires in COVID-19. Measured with immunoSEQ multiplex PCR; TCRdb has only the in-frame clones, and not every one. The table shows some 100,000 clones, with roughly nine tenths occurring only once. The sequencing input was peripheral blood. The source of these receptors is a human donor in a cohort sampled during active COVID-19.

The V gene is TRBV29-1, the J gene TRBJ1-5; TRBD1 might be the D (6 bases). This CDR3 comprises 13 residues. V lost 3 bases and J 2 bases, leaving 8 bases between the germline ends. Germline lookup yields CDR1 SQVTM and CDR2 ANQGSEA. CDR3 sequence: CSVDEGGNQPQHF. CDR3 DNA sequence: TGCAGCGTTGACGAGGGGGGCAATCAGCCCCAGCATTTT. Supplemented by reference TRBV29-1 and TRBJ1-5, the full variable domain reads SAVISQKPSRDICQRGTSLTIQCQVDSQVTMMFWYRQQPGQSLTLIATANQGSEATYESGFVIDKFPISRPNLTFSTLTVSNMSPEDSSIYLCSVDEGGNQPQHFGDGTRLSIL.

This chain joins TRBV11-3 and TRBJ2-1; possibly TRBD2 for D (6 bases). V lost 4 bases, J lost 15 bases, and 16 bases lay in between. The CDR3 is made up of 12 amino acids. CDR1 is SGHNT and CDR2 is YENEEA in the germline V gene. Here the CDR3 reads CASSSAPGVRFF. CDR3 nucleotide sequence: TGTGCCAGCAGCTCAGCCCCGGGGGTTCGGTTCTTC.

The chain uses TRBV13 and TRBJ2-7, with a weak D call TRBD2 (6 bases). Per germline, CDR1 PRHDT and CDR2 FYEKMQ (reference sequence). V was shortened by 5 bases and J by 3 bases, with 14 bases between the two germline ends. The CDR3 covers 14 residues. The CDR3 sequence is CASSRGGQVYEQYF. CDR3 bases: TGTGCCAGCAGCCGCGGAGGGCAGGTCTACGAGCAGTACTTC.

The gene calls are TRBV6-5 and TRBJ1-6; no clear D. Trimming removed 9 bases from V and 5 bases from J, with 11 bases in between. The CDR3 runs 13 residues. Per the germline V gene, CDR1 is MNHEY and CDR2 is SVGAGI. The CDR3 spells CASRRTNNSPLHF. CDR3 nucleotide sequence: TGTGCCAGTCGGCGGACTAATAATTCACCCCTCCACTTT.

The rearrangement joins TRBV28 to TRBJ1-4; D is perhaps TRBD1 (5 bases). V gave up 6 bases and J gave up 4 bases, with 9 bases separating them. There are 13 residues in the CDR3. The germline V gene encodes CDR1 MDHEN and CDR2 SYDVKM. This chain's CDR3 is CASRRQSNEKLFF. In DNA form, the CDR3 reads TGTGCCAGCAGACGACAGAGTAATGAAAAACTGTTTTTT.

This clone was picked up one time. This sequence joins TRBV18 and TRBJ1-5, with a tentative D call TRBD1 (6 bases). CDR1 is KGHSH and CDR2 is LQKENI in the germline V gene. CDR3 length: 17 residues. Trimming pared 2 bases from V and 2 bases from J, leaving 16 bases between. The CDR3 reads CASSPRGGGGGNQPQHF. The CDR3 nucleotides read TGTGCCAGCTCACCAAGGGGGGGAGGTGGCGGCAATCAGCCCCAGCATTTT. Variable domain in full (rest from reference TRBV18 and TRBJ1-5): NAGVMQNPRHLVRRRGQEARLRCSPMKGHSHVYWYRQLPEEGLKFMVYLQKENIIDESGMPKERFSAEFPKEGPSILRIQQVVRGDSAAYFCASSPRGGGGGNQPQHFGDGTRLSIL.

Note on this clone: An end of the junction differs from the germline gene, which may be a read error. This chain joins TRBV9 and TRBJ2-7; D not certain. Germline CDR1 and CDR2: SGDLS and YYNGEE. The CDR3 has 13 residues. In DNA form, the CDR3 reads TGTGCCAGCAGCGACTTACCCTCCAACGAGCAGTACTTC. Its translation is CASSDLPSNEQYF.

The rearrangement uses TRBV5-1 and TRBJ2-1; TRBD1 matches 9 bases. V lost 3 bases and J lost 6; bases outside the gene matches: 10. The CDR3 runs 16 residues. Germline V gene sequence: CDR1 SGHRS, CDR2 YFSETQ. The CDR3 nucleotides are TGCGCCAGCAGCTCGTTACAGGGGGCATTCGGCAATGAGCAGTTCTTC. Residues: CASSSLQGAFGNEQFF.

V gene TRBV19 combines with J gene TRBJ2-2, with 8 positions matching TRBD2. The germline V gene encodes CDR1 LNHDA and CDR2 SQIVND (reference sequence). Trimming removed 5 bases from V and 0 bases from J; junction bases left unmatched: 5. The CDR3 covers 16 residues. CDR3 bases: TGTGCCAGTAGTTTCGGAGCGGGGGCGAACACCGGGGAGCTGTTTTTT. Translation: CASSFGAGANTGELFF. Supplemented by reference TRBV19 and TRBJ2-2, the full variable domain reads DGGITQSPKYLFRKEGQNVTLSCEQNLNHDAMYWYRQDPGQGLRLIYYSQIVNDFQKGDIAEGYSVSREKKESFPLTVTSAQKNPTAFYLCASSFGAGANTGELFFGEGSRLTVL.

This clone was seen a few times. The rearrangement links TRBV7-9 to TRBJ1-2; perhaps TRBD1 as D (6 bases). The CDR3 is made up of 16 amino acids. Trimming cost V 5 bases and J 0 bases, with 16 bases left between them. The germline V gene has CDR1 SEHNR and CDR2 FQNEAQ (reference sequence). CDR3 nucleotide sequence: TGTGCCAGCAGCCACCACGCGCAGGGGCCTAACTATGGCTACACCTTC. Protein product: CASSHHAQGPNYGYTF.

The chain uses TRBV4-1 and TRBJ2-5, with 8 bases lining up with TRBD1. The germline V gene encodes CDR1 MGHRA and CDR2 YSYEKL. There are 18 residues in the CDR3. V lost 3 bases to trimming and J lost 4 bases; unmatched junction nucleotides: 16. CDR3 protein: CASSQQGLRTGLLETQYF. DNA of the CDR3: TGCGCCAGCAGCCAGCAGGGTCTGAGGACAGGGTTATTAGAGACCCAGTACTTC.

Only one count was recorded for this clone. CDR3 sequence (DNA): TGTGCCAGCAGCCGAAAGGGTCTAGCGGGGGTAAACACCGGGGAGCTGTTTTTT. It codes for CASSRKGLAGVNTGELFF. This chain links TRBV27 with TRBJ2-2; 10 positions match TRBD2. Per germline, CDR1 MNHEY and CDR2 SMNVEV (reference sequence). This CDR3 comprises 18 residues. The V and J ends lost 6 bases and 2 bases, in that order; junction bases with no gene match: 12.

This rearrangement joins TRBV3-1 (or the pseudogene TRBV3-2) to TRBJ2-2, with D hard to call. Trimming cost V 6 bases and J 5 bases, with 16 bases left between them. The CDR3 runs to 15 residues. Germline-derived CDR1 and CDR2 are LGHDT and YNNKEL (reference sequence). CDR3 nucleotides: TGTGCCAGCAGACCTAATAATTACCTTACCGGGGAGCTGTTTTTT. Protein: CASRPNNYLTGELFF.

The V and J genes are TRBV10-3 and TRBJ1-1; 7 bases fit TRBD1. V was pared by 0 bases and J by 6 bases, with 7 bases of the junction left unmatched. The CDR3 has 15 amino acids. From germline, CDR1 is ENHRY and CDR2 SYGVKD. CDR3 coding DNA: TGTGCCATCAGTGAGTCGACTCGGCAGGGGGCTGAAGCTTTCTTT. Translated, it gives CAISESTRQGAEAFF.

V gene TRBV28 combines with J gene TRBJ1-4; the D gene is possibly TRBD1 (5 bases). Trimming removed 3 bases at V and 3 bases at J, with 8 bases between. Germline-derived CDR1 and CDR2 are MDHEN and SYDVKM. CDR3 length: 14 residues. This CDR3 is CASSFSGSNEKLFF. The CDR3, as DNA: TGTGCCAGCAGTTTTTCAGGGTCTAATGAAAAACTGTTTTTT.

The gene calls are TRBV11-2 and TRBJ1-1; D remains unclear. This CDR3 is 16 amino acids long. V lost 4 bases, J lost 6 bases, and 21 bases lay in between. Germline CDR1 SGHAT, CDR2 FQNNGV. DNA of the CDR3: TGTGCCAGCAGCTCCCAGAGAGCCCCGGCGGGCCCTGAAGCTTTCTTT. Translating it yields CASSSQRAPAGPEAFF.

This clone was observed once. J is TRBJ1-5 and V is TRBV28, with 8 bases fitting TRBD1. From germline, CDR1 is MDHEN and CDR2 SYDVKM. Trimming at V came to 3 bases and at J to 7 bases, leaving 8 bases not matched to a gene. CDR3 length: 15 amino acids. CDR3 region: CASSFGTGFFQPQHF. The CDR3 DNA reads TGTGCCAGCAGTTTCGGGACAGGCTTTTTCCAGCCCCAGCATTTT.

CDR3 sequence: CASSPGRQGLNTEAFF. CDR3 DNA: TGTGCCAGCAGCCCAGGGAGACAGGGGCTTAACACTGAAGCTTTCTTT. The gene calls are TRBV7-8 and TRBJ1-1; 8 bases are a match to TRBD1. Germline CDR1 SGHVS, CDR2 FQNEAQ. The V and J ends lost 5 bases and 2 bases, in that order; junction bases with no gene match: 10. The CDR3 has 16 residues.

The chain recombines TRBV5-1 with TRBJ2-7, with 10 bases that match TRBD2. The CDR3 has 15 residues. Germline V gene data show CDR1 as SGHRS and CDR2 as YFSETQ. The V and J ends lost 3 bases and 7 bases, in that order; junction bases with no gene match: 10. The CDR3 sequence is CASSSDSGGPGEQYF. CDR3 sequence (DNA): TGCGCCAGCAGCTCGGATAGCGGGGGGCCGGGGGAGCAGTACTTC.

This chain connects TRBV24-1 to TRBJ2-7, with D possibly being TRBD2 (5 bases). The germline CDR1 and CDR2 sequences are KGHDR and SFDVKD. The CDR3 extends over 13 amino acids. Deletions cut 4 bases from V and 4 bases from J, with 10 bases between. In nucleotides, the CDR3 is TGTGCCACCAGTGACTCCGCGGGTTACGAGCAGTACTTC. This encodes CATSDSAGYEQYF.